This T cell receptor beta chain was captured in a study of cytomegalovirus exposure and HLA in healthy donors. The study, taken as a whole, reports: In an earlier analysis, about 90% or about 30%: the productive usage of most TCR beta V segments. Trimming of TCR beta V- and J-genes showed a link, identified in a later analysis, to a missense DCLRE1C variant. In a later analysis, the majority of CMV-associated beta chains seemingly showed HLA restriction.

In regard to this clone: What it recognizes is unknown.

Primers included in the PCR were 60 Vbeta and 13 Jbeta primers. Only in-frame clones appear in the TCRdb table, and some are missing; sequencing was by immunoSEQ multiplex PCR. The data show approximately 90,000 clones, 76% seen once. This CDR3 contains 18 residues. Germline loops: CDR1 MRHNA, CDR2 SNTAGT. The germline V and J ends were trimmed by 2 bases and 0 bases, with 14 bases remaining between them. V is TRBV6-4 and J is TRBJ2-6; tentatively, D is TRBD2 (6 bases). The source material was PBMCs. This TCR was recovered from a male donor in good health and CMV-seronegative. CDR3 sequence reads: CASSDGGAGFSGANVLTF. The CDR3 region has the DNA TGTGCCAGCAGTGACGGTGGGGCGGGATTCTCTGGGGCCAACGTCCTGACTTTC.